A single sample is the source of the 14 T cell receptor beta chains below, sequenced in a study of PD-1 blockade in classical Hodgkin lymphoma. Clones were sequenced by immunoSEQ multiplex PCR, and TCRdb holds only the in-frame ones, with some missing. There are 40,000 to 45,000 clones in the sample; just under 80% occur only once, and around 15% lies in the top ten. Each of the patients experienced relapse following autologous stem cell transplantation, and their brentuximab vedotin exposure differed. The input for sequencing was peripheral blood mononuclear cells (PBMCs), taken at baseline. The receptor source for this set is a human donor with classical Hodgkin lymphoma.

The CDR3 protein is CASSPGGSSTDTQYF. DNA for the CDR3: TGTGCCAGCAGCCCGGGGGGGTCTAGCACAGATACGCAGTATTTT. V usage is TRBV7-9 and J usage is TRBJ2-3; TRBD2 aligns across 8 bases. The CDR3 totals 15 residues. Per germline, CDR1 SEHNR and CDR2 FQNEAQ (reference sequence). V lost 5 bases, J lost 0 bases, and 4 bases stayed unmatched.

The sample holds a few counts of this clone. The chain employs TRBV9 and TRBJ2-1; 7 bases fit TRBD1. The germline V gene has CDR1 SGDLS and CDR2 YYNGEE. CDR3 length: 15 residues. The V segment lost 1 base and the J segment 5 bases; nucleotides outside the gene matches: 6. CDR3 loop: CASSVRGQTHNEQFF. In nucleotides, the CDR3 is TGTGCCAGCAGCGTAAGGGGACAGACACACAATGAGCAGTTCTTC. The full variable domain, completed using reference TRBV9 and TRBJ2-1, is DSGVTQTPKHLITATGQRVTLRCSPRSGDLSVYWYQQSLDQGLQFLIQYYNGEERAKGNILERFSAQQFPDLHSELNLSSLELGDSALYFCASSVRGQTHNEQFFGPGTRLTVL.

The chain carries TRBV7-9 and TRBJ2-2; D is undetermined. CDR3 length equals 14 residues. CDR1 and CDR2 (germline): SEHNR, FQNEAQ (reference sequence). Trimming took 5 bases from V and 5 from J, leaving 12 bases between them. CDR3: CASSPDDGTGELFF. The CDR3 DNA sequence: TGTGCCAGCAGCCCAGACGACGGAACCGGGGAGCTGTTTTTT.

The rearrangement uses TRBV5-1 and TRBJ2-5; a weak D match, TRBD2 (6 bases). Between the trimmed V and J ends, which lost 0 bases and 7 bases, there was a span of 19 bases. The germline gives CDR1 SGHRS, CDR2 YFSETQ. This CDR3 has 16 residues. CDR3 region: CASSLDLWTNSGTQYF. The CDR3 bases are TGCGCCAGCAGCTTGGATCTGTGGACTAACTCGGGGACCCAGTACTTC. The full variable domain, in which reference TRBV5-1 and TRBJ2-5 provide the parts outside the CDR3, is KAGVTQTPRYLIKTRGQQVTLSCSPISGHRSVSWYQQTPGQGLQFLFEYFSETQRNKGNFPGRFSGRQFSNSRSEMNVSTLELGDSALYLCASSLDLWTNSGTQYFGPGTRLLVL.

The rearrangement uses TRBV5-4 and TRBJ2-2; weak D call: TRBD2 (6 bases). V lost 4 bases, J lost 1 base, and 14 bases lay in between. Looked up from germline, CDR1 is SGHNT and CDR2 is YYREEE (reference sequence). The CDR3 is made up of 16 amino acids. DNA of the CDR3: TGTGCCAGCAGCCCTGCGGGACTCCGGAACACCGGGGAGCTGTTTTTT. Translated, it gives CASSPAGLRNTGELFF.

J is TRBJ2-7 and V is TRBV4-3; TRBD1 matches 7 bases. V trimming: 0 bases; J trimming: 12 bases; junction bases outside the gene matches: 8. The CDR3 is made up of 13 amino acids. CDR1 LGHNA and CDR2 YSLEER come from the germline V gene. The CDR3: CASSQEPDGTVYF. CDR3 in DNA: TGCGCCAGCAGCCAAGAGCCCGACGGGACAGTGTACTTC.

The chain uses TRBV7-2 and TRBJ1-3; D remains unclear. Germline V gene data show CDR1 as SGHTA and CDR2 as FQGNSA. The CDR3 loop spans 16 amino acids. Deletions cut 5 bases from V and 2 bases from J, with 16 bases between. The CDR3: CASSPPGAAPGNTIYF. The CDR3 nucleotides read TGTGCCAGCAGCCCCCCAGGCGCTGCCCCTGGAAACACCATATATTTT.

This clone is medium-sized in the sample. J is TRBJ1-6 and V is TRBV5-6; tentatively, D is TRBD1 (6 bases). Deletions cut 4 bases from V and 10 bases from J, with 18 bases between. CDR1 and CDR2 from the germline V gene are SGHDT and YYEEEE. The CDR3 sequence is 15 residues long. In DNA form, the CDR3 reads TGTGCCAGCAGCGCACTGGACAGCCTAAGATCACCCCTCCACTTT. Translated, it gives CASSALDSLRSPLHF.

The chain combines TRBV4-3 with TRBJ2-1; 7 nucleotides align to TRBD2. Germline values: CDR1 LGHNA, CDR2 YSLEER. V lost 0 bases and J lost 10; bases outside the gene matches: 6. This CDR3 has 14 residues. This chain's CDR3 is CASSQEGEGPEQFF. The CDR3 DNA reads TGCGCCAGCAGCCAAGAAGGGGAGGGGCCAGAGCAGTTCTTC.

The chain recombines TRBV19 with TRBJ2-3, with a possible D match to TRBD1 (6 bases). Germline CDR1 LNHDA, CDR2 SQIVND (reference sequence). CDR3 size: 13 residues. The V end was cut by 7 bases, the J end by 2 bases, with 10 bases between. The CDR3 spells CASKGGTTDTQYF. DNA of the CDR3: TGTGCCAGTAAAGGGGGAACCACAGATACGCAGTATTTT.

V usage is TRBV27 and J usage is TRBJ1-4, with TRBD1 as a possible D gene (5 bases). The CDR3 loop spans 15 amino acids. V was trimmed by 5 bases and J by 4 bases, leaving 14 bases between them. In germline, CDR1 is MNHEY, CDR2 SMNVEV (reference sequence). Written as DNA, the CDR3 is TGTGCCAGCAGTAAATCCGGGACCGTTAATGAAAAACTGTTTTTT. This sequence encodes CASSKSGTVNEKLFF.

This clone was counted only a few times. The chain couples TRBV9 to TRBJ2-3; 9 nucleotides line up with TRBD1. This CDR3 spans 14 amino acids. Germline loops: CDR1 SGDLS, CDR2 YYNGEE. After removal of 3 bases from V and 4 bases from J, the junction contained 3 bases not matched to a gene. CDR3 nucleotide sequence: TGTGCCAGCAGCGAAGGGACAGGGCCAGATACGCAGTATTTT. Residues: CASSEGTGPDTQYF. Using reference TRBV9 and TRBJ2-3 for the parts outside the CDR3, the full variable domain is DSGVTQTPKHLITATGQRVTLRCSPRSGDLSVYWYQQSLDQGLQFLIQYYNGEERAKGNILERFSAQQFPDLHSELNLSSLELGDSALYFCASSEGTGPDTQYFGPGTRLTVL.

Note on this clone: In the same sample, other DNA sequences code for this CDR3. The chain recombines TRBV29-1 with TRBJ2-2; D gene ambiguous. The CDR3 length is 12 residues. The V and J ends lost 6 bases and 3 bases respectively, with 8 bases between them. The germline V gene encodes CDR1 SQVTM and CDR2 ANQGSEA. For the CDR3, the DNA is TGCAGCGTCCATGAGGACACCGGGGAGCTGTTTTTT. Translating gives CSVHEDTGELFF.

This chain's CDR3 is CASSLLTSGGRNTGELFF. CDR3 coding DNA: TGTGCCAGCAGTTTACTCACTAGCGGGGGGCGGAACACCGGGGAGCTGTTTTTT. V is TRBV7-9 and J is TRBJ2-2, with 12 bases identical to TRBD2. Germline-derived CDR1 and CDR2 are SEHNR and FQNEAQ (reference sequence). V lost 6 bases and J lost 1; bases outside the gene matches: 9. CDR3 length: 18 amino acids.